Listed below are T cell receptor beta chains from one sample, sequenced in a study of shared clonotypes between healthy human individuals. Sequenced by immunoSEQ multiplex PCR; TCRdb stores in-frame clones only, minus some. Of under 600,000 clones listed, about 79% are singletons. Sequenced sample: PBMCs. These receptors originate from a woman in her forties in good health. Some clones in this sample may be carry-over from other donors' samples. The CDR3 runs from the conserved cysteine through the conserved F or W. The order of the fields is clone size, D gene, J gene, V gene, CDR3 DNA, CDR3 protein. D genes are given only for firm matches. Clone sizes are given selectively: once, few, many, or a class where the clone is expanded.

abundance: once; d_gene: -; j_gene: TRBJ1-2; v_gene: TRBV6-1; CDR3nt: TGTGCCAGCAGTGAAATGAGCCTCCCCGCTAACTATGGCTACACCTTC; CDR3aa: CASSEMSLPANYGYTF
abundance: -; d_gene: -; j_gene: TRBJ2-1; v_gene: TRBV4-2; CDR3nt: TGTGCCAGCAGCCAAGGGGTCGGTTATGAGCAGTTCTTC; CDR3aa: CASSQGVGYEQFF
abundance: -; d_gene: -; j_gene: TRBJ2-5; v_gene: TRBV28; CDR3nt: TGTGCCAGCAGTTTCCCAGGGTTCCAAGAGACCCAGTACTTC; CDR3aa: CASSFPGFQETQYF
abundance: -; d_gene: -; j_gene: TRBJ2-7; v_gene: TRBV29-1; CDR3nt: TGCAGCATAAGACTAGATACCTACGAGCAGTACTTC; CDR3aa: CSIRLDTYEQYF
abundance: once; d_gene: -; j_gene: TRBJ2-7; v_gene: TRBV19; CDR3nt: TGTGCCAGTAGTATAGATTCGGCAGCCTACGAGCAGTACTTC; CDR3aa: CASSIDSAAYEQYF
abundance: -; d_gene: -; j_gene: TRBJ1-3; v_gene: TRBV5-8; CDR3nt: TGTGCCAGCAGCCCAGGTGGAAACACCATATATTTT; CDR3aa: CASSPGGNTIYF
abundance: -; d_gene: TRBD2; j_gene: TRBJ2-3; v_gene: TRBV29-1; CDR3nt: TGCAGCGTTTACGGGAGGGCCGTGGGTAGCACAGATACGCAGTATTTT; CDR3aa: CSVYGRAVGSTDTQYF
abundance: -; d_gene: TRBD2; j_gene: TRBJ2-2; v_gene: TRBV7-9; CDR3nt: TGTGCCAGCAGCCCGCGGGGGGCAGGCACCGGGGAGCTGTTTTTT; CDR3aa: CASSPRGAGTGELFF
abundance: -; d_gene: -; j_gene: TRBJ2-4; v_gene: TRBV9; CDR3nt: TGTGCCAGCAGCGTCGGGGGAGCCAAAAACATTCAGTACTTC; CDR3aa: CASSVGGAKNIQYF
abundance: -; d_gene: -; j_gene: TRBJ1-2; v_gene: TRBV30; CDR3nt: TGTGCCTGGCTCCCCTACTTGGGGGAGGTCTATGGCTACACCTTC; CDR3aa: CAWLPYLGEVYGYTF
abundance: -; d_gene: -; j_gene: TRBJ2-7; v_gene: TRBV7-3; CDR3nt: TGTGCCAGCAGCTTAGTTTCCAGGGCCGAGCAGTACTTC; CDR3aa: CASSLVSRAEQYF